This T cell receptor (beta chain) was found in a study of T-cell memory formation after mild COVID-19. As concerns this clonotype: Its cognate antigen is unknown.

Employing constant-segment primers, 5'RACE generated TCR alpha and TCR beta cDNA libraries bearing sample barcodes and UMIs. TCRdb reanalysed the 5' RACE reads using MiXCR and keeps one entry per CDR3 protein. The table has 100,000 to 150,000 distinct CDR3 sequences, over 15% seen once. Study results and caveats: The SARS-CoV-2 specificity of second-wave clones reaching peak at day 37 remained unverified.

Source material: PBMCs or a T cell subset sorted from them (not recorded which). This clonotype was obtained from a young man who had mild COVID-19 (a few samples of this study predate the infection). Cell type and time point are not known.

The CDR3 DNA follows: TGCGCCAGTAGTGACTGGGAGACCCAGTACTTC. As protein: CASSDWETQYF. The V gene is TRBV5-1, the J gene TRBJ2-5; no clear D. Per germline, CDR1 SGHRS and CDR2 YFSETQ. The V end was cut by 8 bases, the J end by 5 bases, with 10 bases between. The CDR3 runs to 11 residues.